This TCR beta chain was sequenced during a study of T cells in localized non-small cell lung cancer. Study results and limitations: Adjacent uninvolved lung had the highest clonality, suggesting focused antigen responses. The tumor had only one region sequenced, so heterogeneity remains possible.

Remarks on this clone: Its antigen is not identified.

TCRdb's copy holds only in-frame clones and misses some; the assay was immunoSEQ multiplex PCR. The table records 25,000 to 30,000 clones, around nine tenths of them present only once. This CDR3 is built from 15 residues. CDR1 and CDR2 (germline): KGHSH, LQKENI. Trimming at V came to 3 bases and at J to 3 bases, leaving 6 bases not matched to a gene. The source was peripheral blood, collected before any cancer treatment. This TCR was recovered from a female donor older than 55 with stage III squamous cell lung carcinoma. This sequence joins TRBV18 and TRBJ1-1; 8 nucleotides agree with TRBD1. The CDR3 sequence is CASSPRQGWDTEAFF. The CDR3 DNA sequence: TGTGCCAGCTCACCCCGACAGGGGTGGGACACTGAAGCTTTCTTT.